This T cell receptor (beta chain) was captured in a study of T cell repertoires in cytomegalovirus infection (dated by TCRdb to the late 2010s). For the wider study: Donor HLA type was relevant to the analysis, because carriage of CMV infection together with the matching HLA type was indicated by public TCR beta signatures. General study outcomes and caveats: Cumulative frequency of public TCR beta family members discriminated carriers of CMV infection plus the relevant HLA type in this cohort and an independent approximately 400-donor cohort. In the ex vivo response, HLA-C-restricted CMV-specific TCR beta clonotypes were dominant, and in two of eight donors the single most frequent clonotype came from this HLA-C-restricted group.

The table lists this clonotype with a few counts. This receptor's antigen is unknown. Base qualities are not at hand, and no much larger clone is one base apart. Including cysteine and phenylalanine, the CDR3 has 17 amino acids. The sequence is cut down to CDR3 DNA, 51 bases in frame from base 1. Trimming takes 9 bases off V and 0 bases off J; junction bases not matched to a gene: 8. CDR1 and CDR2 were assigned from the germline V gene as MNHNS and SASEGT. TCRdb names Illumina HiSeq 1500 as the instrument used. TCRdb reanalyzed the raw reads on its own, using fastp at Q25 for trimming and MiXCR for clone calling, and kept in-frame beta chains. For every CDR3 protein sequence, its rows merge into one entry that carries the most common genes and DNA. This sample lists 100,000 to 150,000 distinct CDR3 sequences; about 24% were detected once. The ten largest clones take up 30% to 35% of the sample.

The sequencing sample was made of PBMCs, sequenced either directly or after in vitro stimulation (not recorded which). This chain joins TRBV6-1 to TRBJ2-6; TRBD1 aligns with 10 central bases. The TCR originated in a human donor in good health (CMV status not recorded). Some clones in this sample may be carry-over from other donors' samples. The nucleotide sequence is given as TGTGCCAGATCCTCGGGACAGGGGAGCTCTGGGGCCAACGTCCTGACTTTC. This encodes CARSSGQGSSGANVLTF.